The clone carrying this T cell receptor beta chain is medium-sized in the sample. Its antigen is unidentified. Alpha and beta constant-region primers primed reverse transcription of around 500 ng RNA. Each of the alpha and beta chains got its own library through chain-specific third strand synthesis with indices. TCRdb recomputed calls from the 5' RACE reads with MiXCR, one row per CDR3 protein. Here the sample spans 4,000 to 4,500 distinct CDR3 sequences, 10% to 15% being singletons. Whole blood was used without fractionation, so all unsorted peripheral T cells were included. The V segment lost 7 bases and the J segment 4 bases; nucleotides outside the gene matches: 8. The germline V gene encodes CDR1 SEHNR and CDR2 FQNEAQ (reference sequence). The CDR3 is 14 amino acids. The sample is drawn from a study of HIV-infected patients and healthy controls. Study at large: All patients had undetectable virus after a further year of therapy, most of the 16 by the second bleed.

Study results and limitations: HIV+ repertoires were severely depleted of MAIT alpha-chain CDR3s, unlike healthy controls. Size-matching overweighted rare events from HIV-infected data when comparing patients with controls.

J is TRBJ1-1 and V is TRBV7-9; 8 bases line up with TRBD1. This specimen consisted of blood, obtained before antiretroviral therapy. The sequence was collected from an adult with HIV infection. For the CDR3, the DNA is TGTGCCAGCACCACCGGACAGGGAGTCACTGAAGCTTTCTTT. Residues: CASTTGQGVTEAFF.